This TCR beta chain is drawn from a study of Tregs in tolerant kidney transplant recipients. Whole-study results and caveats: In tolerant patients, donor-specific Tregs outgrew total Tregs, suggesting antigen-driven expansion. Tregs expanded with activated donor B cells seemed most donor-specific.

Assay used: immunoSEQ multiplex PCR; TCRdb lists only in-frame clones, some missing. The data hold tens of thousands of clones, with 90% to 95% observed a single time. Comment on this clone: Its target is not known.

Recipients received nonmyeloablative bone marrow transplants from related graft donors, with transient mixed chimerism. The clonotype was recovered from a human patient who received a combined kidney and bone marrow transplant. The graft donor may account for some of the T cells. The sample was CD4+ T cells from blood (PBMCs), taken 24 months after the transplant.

The CDR3 sequence is CATSRIQGWGYNEQFF. CDR3 bases: TGTGCCACCAGCAGAATACAGGGTTGGGGGTACAATGAGCAGTTCTTC. This sequence joins TRBV15 and TRBJ2-1; maybe TRBD1 (6 bases). CDR3 length: 16 amino acids. V was pared by 2 bases and J by 4 bases, with 15 bases between. Germline V gives CDR1 LNHNV, CDR2 YYDKDF (reference sequence).